This T cell receptor beta chain stems from a study of molecular identifiers for immune sequencing clone quantification. TCRdb called the PCR reads again in MiXCR, with one record for every CDR3 protein. The sample yields over 85,000 distinct CDR3 sequences, under 25% seen once. A word on this clonotype: A read error may explain this, as a much larger clone is one base away.

Germline V gives CDR1 SGDLS, CDR2 YYNGEE. V was clipped by 4 bases and J by 4 bases, with 17 bases between them. The CDR3 has 15 amino acids. The sequence derives from a human donor in good health. Some libraries in this study had Jurkat cell RNA spiked in. The specimen sequenced was naive CD8+ T cells from blood, with Jurkat cell RNA spiked in. Noted subset: FACS-sorted CD8+CD4-CCR7+CD45RA+ naive T cells. The chain links TRBV9 to TRBJ1-1, with D possibly TRBD1 on 6 matching bases. The CDR3 sequence is CASSYTTGSGTEAFF. The CDR3 region has the DNA TGTGCCAGCAGCTATACCACAGGGTCGGGCACTGAAGCTTTCTTT.